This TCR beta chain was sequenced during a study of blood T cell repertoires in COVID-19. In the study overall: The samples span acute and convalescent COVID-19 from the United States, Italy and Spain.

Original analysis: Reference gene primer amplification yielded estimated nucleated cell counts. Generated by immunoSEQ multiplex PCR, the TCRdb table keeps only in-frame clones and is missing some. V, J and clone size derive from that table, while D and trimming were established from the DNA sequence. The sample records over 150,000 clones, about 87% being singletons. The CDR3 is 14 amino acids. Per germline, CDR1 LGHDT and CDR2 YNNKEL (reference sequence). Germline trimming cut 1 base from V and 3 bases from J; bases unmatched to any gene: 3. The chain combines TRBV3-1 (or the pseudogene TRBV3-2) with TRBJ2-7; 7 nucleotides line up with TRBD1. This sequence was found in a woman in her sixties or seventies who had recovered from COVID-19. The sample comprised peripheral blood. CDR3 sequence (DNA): TGTGCCAGCAGCCAAGGACAGGGTATCTACGAGCAGTACTTC. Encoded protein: CASSQGQGIYEQYF.